The rows below give T cell receptor beta chains drawn from one sample of a study of neurological immune-mediated disorders. Each CDR3 protein gets one entry after TCRdb re-called the 5' RACE reads with MiXCR. The data contain fewer than 45,000 distinct CDR3 sequences, approximately 2.4% of them seen just once; the ten biggest clones take up around 12%. The material sequenced was PBMCs. These receptors all stem from a man aged 25-45 years with multiple sclerosis. Each CDR3 is given with its conserved first and last residue. The order of the fields is V gene, D gene, clone size, J gene, CDR3 protein, CDR3 DNA. The D gene is left open where the match is weak. Only some rows state a clone size, as once, few, many or a class for expanded clones.

TRBV7-9,.,many,TRBJ2-5,CASSPPGPRQETQYF,TGTGCCAGCAGCCCACCTGGTCCCAGACAAGAGACCCAGTACTTC
TRBV11-1,TRBD1,many,TRBJ2-7,CASSLIPTGITYEQYF,TGTGCCAGCAGCTTAATTCCGACAGGGATAACCTACGAGCAGTACTTC
TRBV15,.,many,TRBJ1-1,CATSRDRDAANTEAFF,TGTGCCACCAGCAGAGATCGGGACGCCGCGAACACTGAAGCTTTCTTT
TRBV20-1,TRBD2,many,TRBJ2-7,CSARGDYDYEQYF,TGCAGTGCTAGAGGGGACTACGACTACGAGCAGTACTTC
TRBV7-9,.,many,TRBJ2-5,CASSSGDQETQYF,TGTGCCAGCAGCTCTGGGGATCAAGAGACCCAGTACTTC
TRBV7-6,TRBD1,large,TRBJ2-2,CATTAWGDRETTGELFF,TGTGCCACCACAGCCTGGGGGGACAGGGAAACCACCGGGGAGCTGTTTTTT
TRBV27,.,medium-sized,TRBJ1-1,CASSDLLNTEAFF,TGTGCCAGCAGTGACCTACTGAACACTGAAGCTTTCTTT
TRBV3-1,TRBD2,many,TRBJ2-1,CASSQDRGLAGVGYNEQFF,TGTGCCAGCAGCCAAGATAGAGGACTAGCGGGAGTCGGGTACAATGAGCAGTTCTTC
TRBV7-7,.,many,TRBJ2-1,CASSALGVAEQFF,TGTGCCAGCAGCGCACTGGGGGTTGCTGAGCAGTTCTTC
TRBV11-2,.,.,TRBJ2-3,CASSFRVREWGTDTQYF,TGTGCCAGCAGCTTCAGGGTCCGGGAGTGGGGCACAGATACGCAGTATTTT
TRBV29-1,TRBD1,many,TRBJ1-1,CSVAGDRGSEAFF,TGCAGCGTTGCGGGGGACAGGGGATCTGAAGCTTTCTTT
TRBV5-1,.,many,TRBJ1-4,CASSSSAQGTEKLFF,TGCGCCAGCAGCTCTTCAGCGCAGGGAACTGAAAAACTGTTTTTT
TRBV5-1,TRBD2,many,TRBJ2-3,CASSLGTSGVDTQYF,TGCGCCAGCAGCTTGGGGACTAGCGGAGTAGATACGCAGTATTTT
TRBV6-5,TRBD2,many,TRBJ2-3,CASSQNGRLAGLADTQYF,TGTGCCAGCAGTCAAAACGGGCGACTAGCGGGACTAGCAGATACGCAGTATTTT
TRBV20-1,.,many,TRBJ1-5,CSARDMGGHNQPQHF,TGCAGTGCTAGAGATATGGGGGGCCACAATCAGCCCCAGCATTTT
TRBV20-1,.,many,TRBJ2-7,CSADKGSTYEQYF,TGCAGTGCTGATAAGGGATCTACCTACGAGCAGTACTTC
TRBV6-5,.,many,TRBJ2-1,CASSYLGSENYNEQFF,TGTGCCAGCAGTTACTTGGGAAGCGAGAACTACAATGAGCAGTTCTTC
TRBV9,TRBD2,many,TRBJ2-5,CASSDGVLAGGETQYF,TGTGCCAGCAGCGATGGGGTACTAGCGGGAGGAGAGACCCAGTACTTC
TRBV7-6,TRBD1,many,TRBJ2-7,CASSRDRADEQYF,TGTGCCAGCAGCCGAGACAGGGCGGACGAGCAGTACTTC
TRBV5-1,.,many,TRBJ1-1,CASSLSRGDTEAFF,TGCGCCAGCAGCTTATCACGGGGAGACACTGAAGCTTTCTTT
TRBV20-1,TRBD1,many,TRBJ2-3,CSAIGRDRGFAQYF,TGCAGTGCTATCGGAAGGGACAGGGGGTTTGCGCAGTATTTT
TRBV20-1,.,many,TRBJ2-2,CSAAGQIGELFF,TGCAGTGCTGCCGGACAGATTGGGGAGCTGTTTTTT
TRBV12-3/TRBV12-4,.,.,TRBJ2-2,CASSFGSATNTGELFF,TGTGCCAGCAGTTTTGGGTCGGCAACGAACACCGGGGAGCTGTTTTTT
TRBV6-5,TRBD1,many,TRBJ2-1,CASSYTTGDEQFF,TGTGCCAGCAGTTACACTACAGGGGATGAGCAGTTCTTC
TRBV6-5,TRBD1,many,TRBJ2-7,CASSKDRGNDEQYF,TGTGCCAGCAGTAAGGACAGGGGAAATGACGAGCAGTACTTC
TRBV28,TRBD1,many,TRBJ2-1,CASSLDRVRGEQFF,TGTGCCAGCAGTTTGGACAGGGTGCGGGGCGAGCAGTTCTTC
TRBV20-1,.,many,TRBJ1-3,CSAGSPNGNTIYF,TGCAGTGCTGGATCACCCAATGGAAACACCATATATTTT
TRBV7-2,.,many,TRBJ2-7,CASSPRDLVYEQYF,TGTGCCAGCAGCCCGCGTGATCTGGTTTACGAGCAGTACTTC
TRBV27,.,many,TRBJ2-7,CASSQILGGADEQYF,TGTGCCAGCAGTCAGATACTAGGAGGGGCCGACGAGCAGTACTTC
TRBV5-6,TRBD2,many,TRBJ2-7,CASSPGTSGVRNEQYF,TGTGCCAGCAGCCCCGGGACTAGCGGGGTTAGGAACGAGCAGTACTTC
TRBV12-3/TRBV12-4,.,many,TRBJ1-4,CASSLSGENEKLFF,TGTGCCAGCAGTTTGTCAGGGGAAAATGAAAAACTGTTTTTT
TRBV10-3,TRBD1,many,TRBJ1-6,CAISPGQGNSPLHF,TGTGCCATCAGTCCGGGACAGGGGAATTCACCCCTCCACTTT
TRBV18,TRBD2,many,TRBJ2-3,CASSPLAGREITDTQYF,TGTGCCAGCTCACCGTTAGCGGGACGAGAAATCACAGATACGCAGTATTTT
TRBV25-1,.,many,TRBJ2-1,CASSGSGTDTIYNEQFF,TGTGCCAGCAGTGGGTCCGGAACGGATACCATCTACAATGAGCAGTTCTTC
TRBV5-1,.,many,TRBJ2-3,CASSLAGQGSTDTQYF,TGCGCCAGCAGCTTGGCCGGGCAAGGGAGCACAGATACGCAGTATTTT
TRBV7-6,TRBD1,.,TRBJ2-5,CASSFGQGWQETQYF,TGTGCCAGCAGCTTCGGACAGGGATGGCAAGAGACCCAGTACTTC
TRBV7-2,.,many,TRBJ1-4,CASSLSRGNEKLFF,TGTGCCAGCAGCTTGAGCAGGGGTAATGAAAAACTGTTTTTT
TRBV27,TRBD1,many,TRBJ1-6,CASGDRLNSPLHF,TGTGCCTCCGGGGACAGACTAAATTCACCCCTCCACTTT
TRBV7-9,.,few,TRBJ2-6,CASIGANVLTF,TGTGCCAGCATTGGGGCCAACGTCCTGACTTTC
TRBV4-2,TRBD1,many,TRBJ2-2,CASSRPDRDTGELFF,TGTGCCAGCAGCCGCCCGGACAGGGACACCGGGGAGCTGTTTTTT
TRBV20-1,TRBD2,many,TRBJ2-1,CSARPGLVINEQFF,TGCAGTGCTCGGCCGGGACTAGTTATCAATGAGCAGTTCTTC
TRBV29-1,TRBD1,many,TRBJ2-7,CSISSTGAEQYF,TGCAGCATATCGTCAACAGGGGCCGAGCAGTACTTC
TRBV6-5,TRBD1,many,TRBJ1-3,CASRRTGAPGNTIYF,TGTGCCAGCAGAAGGACAGGGGCGCCAGGAAACACCATATATTTT
TRBV5-1,TRBD2,many,TRBJ2-1,CASSEPGLAGVRDEQFF,TGCGCCAGCAGCGAGCCGGGACTAGCGGGAGTTAGAGATGAGCAGTTCTTC
TRBV5-1,.,many,TRBJ2-7,CASSLGGEQYF,TGCGCCAGCAGCTTGGGAGGGGAGCAGTACTTC
TRBV14,.,many,TRBJ1-2,CASSQVINYGYTF,TGTGCCAGCAGCCAAGTAATTAACTATGGCTACACCTTC
TRBV7-2,TRBD2,many,TRBJ2-7,CASSLARGGVVGQYF,TGTGCCAGCAGCTTAGCCCGGGGGGGGGTTGTAGGGCAGTACTTC
TRBV5-1,.,many,TRBJ1-1,CASSLAFMNTEAFF,TGCGCCAGCAGCTTGGCCTTCATGAACACTGAAGCTTTCTTT
TRBV20-1,TRBD2,many,TRBJ2-4,CSALHLAGLNIQYF,TGCAGTGCCCTTCACCTAGCGGGGCTAAACATTCAGTACTTC
TRBV3-1,TRBD2,many,TRBJ2-5,CASSPLWTSGETQYF,TGTGCCAGCAGCCCCCTTTGGACTAGTGGAGAGACCCAGTACTTC
TRBV10-1,.,many,TRBJ1-1,CASSEWGEAFF,TGCGCCAGCAGTGAGTGGGGCGAAGCTTTCTTT
TRBV20-1,.,many,TRBJ2-5,CSASISSQETQYF,TGCAGTGCTAGTATTTCGTCCCAAGAGACCCAGTACTTC
TRBV28,.,.,TRBJ2-7,CASRSYPWTEPTRQYF,TGTGCCAGCAGATCCTACCCATGGACGGAACCTACGAGACAGTACTTC
TRBV3-1,.,many,TRBJ2-2,CASSQASVAYTGELFF,TGTGCCAGCAGCCAAGCGTCGGTAGCGTACACCGGGGAGCTGTTTTTT